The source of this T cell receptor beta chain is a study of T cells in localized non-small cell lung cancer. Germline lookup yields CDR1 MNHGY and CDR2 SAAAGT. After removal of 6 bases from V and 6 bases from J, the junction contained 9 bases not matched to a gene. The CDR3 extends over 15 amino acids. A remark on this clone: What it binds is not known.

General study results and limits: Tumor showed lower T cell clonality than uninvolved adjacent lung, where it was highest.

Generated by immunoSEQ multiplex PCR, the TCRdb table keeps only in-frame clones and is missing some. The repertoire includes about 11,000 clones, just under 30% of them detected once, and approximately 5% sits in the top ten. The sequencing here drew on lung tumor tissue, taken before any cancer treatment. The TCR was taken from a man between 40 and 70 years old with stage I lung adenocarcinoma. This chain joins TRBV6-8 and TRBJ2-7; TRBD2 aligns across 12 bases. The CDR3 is CASRPRLAGAPEQYF. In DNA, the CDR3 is TGTGCCAGCAGACCCCGACTAGCGGGGGCTCCCGAGCAGTACTTC.